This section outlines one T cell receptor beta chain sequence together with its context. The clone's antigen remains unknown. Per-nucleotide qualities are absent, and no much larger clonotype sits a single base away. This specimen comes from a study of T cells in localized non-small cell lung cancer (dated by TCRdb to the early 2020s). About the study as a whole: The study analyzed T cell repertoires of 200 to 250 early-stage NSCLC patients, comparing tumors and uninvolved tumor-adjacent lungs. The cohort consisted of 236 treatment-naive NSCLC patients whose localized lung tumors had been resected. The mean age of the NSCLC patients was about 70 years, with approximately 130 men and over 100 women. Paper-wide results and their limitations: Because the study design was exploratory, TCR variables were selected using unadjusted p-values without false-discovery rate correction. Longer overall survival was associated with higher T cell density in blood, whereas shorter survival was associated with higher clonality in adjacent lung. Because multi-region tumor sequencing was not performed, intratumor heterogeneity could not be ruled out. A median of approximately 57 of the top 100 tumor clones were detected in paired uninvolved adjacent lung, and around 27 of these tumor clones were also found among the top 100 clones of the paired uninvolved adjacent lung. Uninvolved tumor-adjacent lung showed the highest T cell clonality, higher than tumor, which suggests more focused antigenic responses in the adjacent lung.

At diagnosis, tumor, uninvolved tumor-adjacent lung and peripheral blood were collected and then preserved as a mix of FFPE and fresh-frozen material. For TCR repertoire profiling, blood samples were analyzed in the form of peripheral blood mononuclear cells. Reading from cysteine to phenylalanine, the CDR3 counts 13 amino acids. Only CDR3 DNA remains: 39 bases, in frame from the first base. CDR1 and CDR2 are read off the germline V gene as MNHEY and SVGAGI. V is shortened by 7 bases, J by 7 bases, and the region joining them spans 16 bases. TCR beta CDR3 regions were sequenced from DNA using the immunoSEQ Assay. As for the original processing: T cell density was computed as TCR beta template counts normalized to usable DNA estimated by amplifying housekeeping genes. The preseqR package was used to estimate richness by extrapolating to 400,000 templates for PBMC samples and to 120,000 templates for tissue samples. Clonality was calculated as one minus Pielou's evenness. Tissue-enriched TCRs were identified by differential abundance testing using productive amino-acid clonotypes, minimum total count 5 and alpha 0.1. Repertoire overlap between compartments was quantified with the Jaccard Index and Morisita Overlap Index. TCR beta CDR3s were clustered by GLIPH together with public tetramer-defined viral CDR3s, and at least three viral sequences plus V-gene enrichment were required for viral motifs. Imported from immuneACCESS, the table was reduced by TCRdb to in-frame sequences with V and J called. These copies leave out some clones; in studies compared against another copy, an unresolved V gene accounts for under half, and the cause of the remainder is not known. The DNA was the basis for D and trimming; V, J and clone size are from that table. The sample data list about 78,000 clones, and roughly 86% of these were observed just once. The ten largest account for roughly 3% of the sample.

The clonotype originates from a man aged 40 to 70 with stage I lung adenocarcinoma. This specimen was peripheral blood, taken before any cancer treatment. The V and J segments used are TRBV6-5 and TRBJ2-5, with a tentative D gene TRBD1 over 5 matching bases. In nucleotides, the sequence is TGTGCCAGCATGTCGGACAAGACGGTGACCCAGTACTTC. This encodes CASMSDKTVTQYF.